Listed below are T cell receptor beta chains from one sample, sequenced in a study of T cells in tuberculosis. TCRdb's table, derived via immunoSEQ multiplex PCR, lists solely in-frame clones and lacks some. The table shows under 40,000 clones, with approximately 93% occurring only once. The source material was PBMCs. The receptors were gathered from a donor between 10 and 35 years old with latent tuberculosis or without tuberculosis infection. Both conserved end residues are part of each CDR3. A D gene is named only where the DNA matches it firmly. Clone size is not always given. Where it is, it says once, few, many or a class for expanded clones.

J gene | clone size | V gene | D gene | CDR3 protein | CDR3 DNA
TRBJ2-7 | - | TRBV12-5 | TRBD1 | CASGEPGTGPEQYF | TGTGCTAGTGGGGAACCCGGGACAGGGCCCGAGCAGTACTTC
TRBJ2-3 | - | TRBV28 | - | CASSRHREITDTQYF | TGTGCCAGCAGCCGTCACAGGGAGATCACAGATACGCAGTATTTT
TRBJ2-3 | - | TRBV4-2 | TRBD2 | CASSLGLAGVGTDTQYF | TGTGCCAGCAGCCTTGGACTAGCGGGAGTTGGGACAGATACGCAGTATTTT
TRBJ2-1 | - | TRBV7-3 | TRBD1 | CASSIGQGAGNEQFF | TGTGCCAGCAGCATAGGACAGGGGGCCGGCAATGAGCAGTTCTTC
TRBJ1-2 | - | TRBV18 | - | CASSPPTESYGYTF | TGTGCCAGCTCACCACCGACGGAGAGCTATGGCTACACCTTC
TRBJ2-1 | few | TRBV11-2 | TRBD2 | CASSLGLASYNEQFF | TGTGCCAGCAGCCTCGGACTAGCCTCCTACAATGAGCAGTTCTTC
TRBJ2-7 | - | TRBV9 | - | CASSVGDGDWAYEQYF | TGTGCCAGCAGCGTAGGGGACGGGGACTGGGCCTACGAGCAGTACTTC
TRBJ1-1 | few | TRBV27 | - | CASSLEGDTEAFF | TGTGCCAGCAGTTTAGAGGGGGACACTGAAGCTTTCTTT
TRBJ1-5 | - | TRBV9 | - | CASSFGTSEQPQHF | TGTGCCAGCAGCTTTGGGACATCCGAACAGCCCCAGCATTTT
TRBJ1-1 | once | TRBV10-3 | - | CAISVGGNTEAFF | TGTGCCATCAGTGTAGGAGGGAACACTGAAGCTTTCTTT
TRBJ1-2 | - | TRBV19 | - | CASSIPRAGSNYGYTF | TGTGCCAGTAGTATTCCGAGGGCCGGGTCTAACTATGGCTACACCTTC